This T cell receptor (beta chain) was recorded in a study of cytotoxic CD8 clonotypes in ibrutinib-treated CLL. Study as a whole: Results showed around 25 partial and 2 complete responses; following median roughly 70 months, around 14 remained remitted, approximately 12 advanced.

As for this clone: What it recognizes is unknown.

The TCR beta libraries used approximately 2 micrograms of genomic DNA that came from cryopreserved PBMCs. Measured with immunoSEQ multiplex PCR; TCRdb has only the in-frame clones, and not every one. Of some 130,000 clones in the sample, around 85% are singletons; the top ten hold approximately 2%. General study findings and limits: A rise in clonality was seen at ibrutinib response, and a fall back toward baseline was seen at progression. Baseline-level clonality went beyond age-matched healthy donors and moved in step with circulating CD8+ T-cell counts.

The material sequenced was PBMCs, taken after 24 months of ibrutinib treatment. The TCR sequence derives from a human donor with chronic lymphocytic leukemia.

This CDR3 reads CASSIDEGRNYGYTF. The CDR3 DNA follows: TGTGCCAGTAGTATAGATGAAGGGAGGAACTATGGCTACACCTTC. V is TRBV19 and J is TRBJ1-2; D is unclear. V was pared by 0 bases and J by 2 bases, with 10 bases between. This CDR3 contains 15 residues. Germline lookup yields CDR1 LNHDA and CDR2 SQIVND (reference sequence).